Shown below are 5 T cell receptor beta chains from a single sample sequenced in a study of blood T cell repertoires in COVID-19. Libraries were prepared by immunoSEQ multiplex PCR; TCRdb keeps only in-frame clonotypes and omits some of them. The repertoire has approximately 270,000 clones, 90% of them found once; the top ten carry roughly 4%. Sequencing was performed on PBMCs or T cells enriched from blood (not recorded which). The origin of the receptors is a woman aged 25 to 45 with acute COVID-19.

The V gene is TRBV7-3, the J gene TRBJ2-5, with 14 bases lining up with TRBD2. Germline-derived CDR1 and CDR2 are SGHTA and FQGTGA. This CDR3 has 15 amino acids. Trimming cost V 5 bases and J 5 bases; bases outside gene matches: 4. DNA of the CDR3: TGTGCCAGCAGCCCGGGGACTAGCGGGAGTGAGACCCAGTACTTC. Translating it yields CASSPGTSGSETQYF.

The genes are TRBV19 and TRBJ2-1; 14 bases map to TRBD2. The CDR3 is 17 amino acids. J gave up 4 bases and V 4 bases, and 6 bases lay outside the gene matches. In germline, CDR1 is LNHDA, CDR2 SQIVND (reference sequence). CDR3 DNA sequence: TGTGCCAGTAGTAAAGGGACTAGCGGGAGTCTATACAATGAGCAGTTCTTC. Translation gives CASSKGTSGSLYNEQFF. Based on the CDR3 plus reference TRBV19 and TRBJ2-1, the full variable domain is DGGITQSPKYLFRKEGQNVTLSCEQNLNHDAMYWYRQDPGQGLRLIYYSQIVNDFQKGDIAEGYSVSREKKESFPLTVTSAQKNPTAFYLCASSKGTSGSLYNEQFFGPGTRLTVL.

This CDR3 is CASSFRVTRGFSDEQYF. CDR3 nucleotides: TGTGCCAGCAGTTTCCGGGTTACCAGGGGCTTTTCGGACGAGCAGTACTTC. The rearrangement links TRBV28 to TRBJ2-7; D perhaps matches TRBD1 (6 bases). Germline loops: CDR1 MDHEN, CDR2 SYDVKM. The CDR3 contains 17 residues. The germline V and J ends were trimmed by 3 bases and 5 bases, with 23 bases remaining between them.

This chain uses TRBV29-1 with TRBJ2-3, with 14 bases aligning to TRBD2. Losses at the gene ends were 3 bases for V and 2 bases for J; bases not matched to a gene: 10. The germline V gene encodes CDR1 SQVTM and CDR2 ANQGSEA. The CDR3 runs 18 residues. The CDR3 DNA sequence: TGCAGCGTTGAGACTAGCGGGAGGGCCCAGGAATACACAGATACGCAGTATTTT. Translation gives CSVETSGRAQEYTDTQYF.

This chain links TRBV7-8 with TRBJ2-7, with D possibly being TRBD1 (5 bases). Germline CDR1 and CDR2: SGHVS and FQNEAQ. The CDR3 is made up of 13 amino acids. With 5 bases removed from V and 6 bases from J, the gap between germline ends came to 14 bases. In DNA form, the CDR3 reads TGTGCCAGCAGCATCGACAGAAGTGCCGAGCAGTACTTC. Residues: CASSIDRSAEQYF.